This T cell receptor (beta chain) was documented in a study of shared clonotypes between healthy human individuals. Notes on the study in general: Between a handful of donors, naive CD4 clonotypes were shared at a level of about 5%.

Splitting of CD4+ cells produced CD45RA+ naive and CD45RA-negative memory subsets. A note on this clone: Its antigen is currently unknown.

Here immunoSEQ multiplex PCR was the method, and the copy in TCRdb shows in-frame clones only, minus some. Of millions of clones in the sample, approximately 93% were seen once. The clonotype originates from a man aged 18-30 years in good health. Some clones in this sample may be carry-over from other donors' samples. Sequencing used naive CD4+ T cells from PBMCs. Subset noted: CD45RA+ positively selected.

The CDR3 DNA reads as TGTGCCAGCAGAATCAACAGGGAGGGTAATGAAAAACTGTTTTTT. Its translation: CASRINREGNEKLFF. This sequence joins TRBV6-1 and TRBJ1-4; D is possibly TRBD1 (6 bases). The CDR3 loop spans 15 amino acids. The V and J ends lost 6 bases and 4 bases respectively, with 15 bases between them. CDR1 MNHNS and CDR2 SASEGT come from the germline V gene.